The 30 T cell receptor beta chains in this list originate from one sample, sequenced in a study of graft-versus-host responses after intestinal transplantation. No antigen is known for these receptors. Assay: immunoSEQ multiplex PCR; the TCRdb copy retains only in-frame clones and omits some. The sample holds over 85,000 clones, approximately 92% seen once. The starting material was unstimulated CD8+ T cells sorted from spleen or lymph node cells, obtained before intestinal transplant. The receptor set was obtained from a human donor who received an intestinal transplant.

The chain is built from TRBV4-1 and TRBJ2-1; the D gene is possibly TRBD2 (6 bases). This CDR3 region has 15 residues. Germline CDR1 MGHRA, CDR2 YSYEKL. V was pared by 0 bases and J by 8 bases, with 14 bases between. CDR3 nucleotides: TGCGCCAGCAGCCAAGACCGGGAGACCGACGATGAGCAGTTCTTC. It translates to CASSQDRETDDEQFF.

A single count supports this clone. This sequence joins TRBV4-3 and TRBJ2-7; 9 nucleotides line up with TRBD2. Germline V CDR1 and CDR2: LGHNA, YSLEER. The CDR3 totals 14 residues. J was trimmed by 2 bases and V by 1 base; bases with no gene match: 0. The CDR3 coding sequence is TGCGCCAGCAGCCAAGGCGGGGGGGCCTACGAGCAGTACTTC. It is translated as CASSQGGGAYEQYF.

V usage is TRBV9 and J usage is TRBJ2-1; the match to TRBD2 covers 9 bases. Per the germline V gene, CDR1 is SGDLS and CDR2 is YYNGEE. The J segment lost 9 bases and the V segment lost 4 bases, leaving 11 bases of the junction unmatched. The CDR3 has 15 residues. The chain's CDR3 is CASSPRASGTSEQFF. For the CDR3, the DNA is TGTGCCAGCAGCCCCCGGGCTAGCGGGACGAGTGAGCAGTTCTTC.

This chain uses TRBV6-5 with TRBJ1-6; D perhaps matches TRBD1 (5 bases). Trimming pared 6 bases from V and 3 bases from J, leaving 6 bases between. The germline V gene encodes CDR1 MNHEY and CDR2 SVGAGI. CDR3 length: 13 amino acids. DNA for the CDR3: TGTGCCAGCAGAGACAGCTATAATTCACCCCTCCACTTT. Protein: CASRDSYNSPLHF.

The chain is built from TRBV7-2 and TRBJ1-1; D is undetermined. Germline V gives CDR1 SGHTA, CDR2 FQGNSA. The ends were cut back, 2 bases at V and 1 base at J, with 8 bases in the middle. This CDR3 spans 14 amino acids. CDR3 amino acids: CASSLSLGNTEAFF. CDR3 nucleotide sequence: TGTGCCAGCAGCTTATCACTTGGGAACACTGAAGCTTTCTTT.

V and J are TRBV4-1 and TRBJ2-7; 10 bases align to TRBD1. Germline CDR1 reads MGHRA; CDR2 reads YSYEKL. The CDR3 extends over 15 amino acids. V gave up 1 base and J gave up 4 bases; unmatched junction bases: 4. CDR3 protein: CASSQVDRGLYEQYF. Written as DNA, the CDR3 is TGCGCCAGCAGCCAAGTTGACAGGGGGCTGTACGAGCAGTACTTC.

This chain connects TRBV4-3 to TRBJ1-2, with no clear D. Germline lookup yields CDR1 LGHNA and CDR2 YSLEER. V gave up 1 base and J gave up 0 bases, with 12 bases separating them. This CDR3 region has 16 residues. The CDR3 loop reads CASSQGRGLSNYGYTF. DNA for the CDR3: TGCGCCAGCAGCCAAGGGAGAGGGCTCTCTAACTATGGCTACACCTTC.

V usage is TRBV5-6 and J usage is TRBJ2-3, with 8 bases identical to TRBD1. The CDR3 spans 18 residues. With V trimmed by 0 bases and J by 2 bases, 11 bases remained unmatched. The germline V gene has CDR1 SGHDT and CDR2 YYEEEE. The CDR3 nucleotides read TGTGCCAGCAGCTTGGAGCAGGGGGCGTCTCGGGTCACAGATACGCAGTATTTT. It translates to CASSLEQGASRVTDTQYF.

This chain joins TRBV4-2 and TRBJ2-1; 8 nucleotides agree with TRBD2. Trimming cost V 1 base and J 4 bases; bases outside gene matches: 6. This CDR3 comprises 16 residues. Germline V gene data show CDR1 as LGHNA and CDR2 as YNFKEQ. The CDR3 here is CASSQVAGRRYNEQFF. The DNA for the CDR3 is TGTGCCAGCAGCCAAGTAGCGGGGCGCAGGTACAATGAGCAGTTCTTC.

This chain connects TRBV7-2 to TRBJ1-6; 7 nucleotides align to TRBD1. V trimming: 8 bases; J trimming: 8 bases; junction bases outside the gene matches: 6. Germline V gene lookup returns CDR1 SGHTA and CDR2 FQGNSA. The CDR3 extends over 13 amino acids. CDR3 nucleotide sequence: TGTGCCAGCGGGGACAGAATACATTCACCCCTCCACTTT. Translating gives CASGDRIHSPLHF.

V usage is TRBV4-1 and J usage is TRBJ2-3; possibly TRBD2 for D (5 bases). The ends were cut back, 1 base at V and 1 base at J, with 9 bases in the middle. The CDR3 spans 15 residues. Germline lookup yields CDR1 MGHRA and CDR2 YSYEKL. CDR3 protein: CASSQVLARTDTQYF. The CDR3 DNA sequence: TGCGCCAGCAGCCAAGTATTAGCGCGCACAGATACGCAGTATTTT.

This clone was detected only a few times. This chain uses TRBV6-1 with TRBJ2-7, with a weak D call TRBD2 (5 bases). V shed 0 bases and J shed 2 bases, with 14 bases lying between them. There are 16 residues in the CDR3. Germline CDR1 and CDR2: MNHNS and SASEGT. This CDR3 reads CASSEAGGGSPYEQYF. The CDR3 bases are TGTGCCAGCAGTGAAGCCGGAGGTGGCAGTCCCTACGAGCAGTACTTC.

This chain uses TRBV6-1 with TRBJ1-5, with D maybe TRBD1 (5 bases). There are 14 residues in the CDR3. Germline values: CDR1 MNHNS, CDR2 SASEGT. Trimming cost V 2 bases and J 6 bases, with 11 bases left between them. CDR3 nucleotides: TGTGCCAGCAGTGAACCCCGCGGGGCTCAGCCCCAGCATTTT. This gives the protein CASSEPRGAQPQHF.

V is TRBV13 and J is TRBJ2-1; 8 bases are a match to TRBD1. The V and J ends lost 5 bases and 2 bases, in that order; junction bases with no gene match: 2. The CDR3 has 14 amino acids. CDR1 is PRHDT, CDR2 FYEKMQ, per germline (reference sequence). In nucleotides, the CDR3 is TGTGCCAGCAGCCCAGGGGGCCCCTACAATGAGCAGTTCTTC. This gives the protein CASSPGGPYNEQFF.

CDR3: CASSELSRGSGNTIYF. DNA for the CDR3: TGCGCCAGCAGCGAACTGTCCAGGGGCTCTGGAAACACCATATATTTT. The chain couples TRBV4-1 to TRBJ1-3; D possibly corresponds to TRBD1 (6 bases). Between the trimmed V and J ends, which lost 5 bases and 0 bases, there was a span of 14 bases. This CDR3 has 16 residues. Germline V gives CDR1 MGHRA, CDR2 YSYEKL.

The rearrangement links TRBV5-4 to TRBJ2-1; 8 bases agree with TRBD1. V trimming: 4 bases; J trimming: 5 bases; junction bases outside the gene matches: 17. The germline V gene encodes CDR1 SGHNT and CDR2 YYREEE (reference sequence). This CDR3 has 18 amino acids. CDR3 protein: CASSPLGQGVKWNNEQFF. The CDR3 nucleotides are TGTGCCAGCAGCCCTTTAGGACAGGGCGTTAAATGGAACAATGAGCAGTTCTTC.

The V call is TRBV4-3, the J call TRBJ2-5, with 11 bases matching TRBD2. The J call is in doubt because the DNA end fits TRBJ2-7 better. The CDR3 length is 16 residues. Germline V gives CDR1 LGHNA, CDR2 YSLEER. As DNA, the CDR3 is TGCGCCAGCAGCCAGGCCGGGACTAGCGGCCCCTACGAGCAGTACTTC. It codes for CASSQAGTSGPYEQYF.

Here the CDR3 reads CASSQGAGNIQYF. CDR3 DNA: TGCGCCAGCAGCCAAGGGGCGGGGAACATTCAGTACTTC. V gene TRBV4-3 combines with J gene TRBJ2-4; D possibly corresponds to TRBD2 (6 bases). CDR1 is LGHNA, CDR2 YSLEER, per germline. Trimming shortened V by 1 base and J by 7 bases, and 8 bases separated the two germline ends. The CDR3 contains 13 residues.

CDR3 loop: CASSFQGTNTGELFF. The DNA for the CDR3 is TGTGCCAGCAGCTTCCAGGGGACGAACACCGGGGAGCTGTTTTTT. The V and J genes are TRBV13 and TRBJ2-2; perhaps TRBD1 as D (6 bases). The CDR3 covers 15 residues. The germline V and J ends were trimmed by 3 bases and 0 bases, with 8 bases remaining between them. Germline CDR1 and CDR2: PRHDT and FYEKMQ (reference sequence). The full variable domain, its missing parts supplied by reference TRBV13 and TRBJ2-2, is AAGVIQSPRHLIKEKRETATLKCYPIPRHDTVYWYQQGPGQDPQFLISFYEKMQSDKGSIPDRFSAQQFSDYHSELNMSSLELGDSALYFCASSFQGTNTGELFFGEGSRLTVL.

This chain joins TRBV2 and TRBJ1-2; 9 bases fit TRBD1. The length of the CDR3 is 13 residues. Germline V gene lookup returns CDR1 SNHLY and CDR2 FYNNEI. V dropped 8 bases and J dropped 5; count of bases not matched to a gene: 6. The CDR3 sequence: CASGQGFFYGYTF. The CDR3 region has the DNA TGTGCCAGCGGACAGGGGTTTTTTTATGGCTACACCTTC.

This chain links TRBV19 with TRBJ2-7, with a tentative D call TRBD1 (6 bases). CDR1 and CDR2 from the germline V gene are LNHDA and SQIVND (reference sequence). The CDR3 sequence is 14 residues long. Trimming cost V 7 bases and J 2 bases, with 15 bases left between them. CDR3 coding DNA: TGTGCCAGTAATGCCCAGGGGCGCCCCTACGAGCAGTACTTC. Its protein is CASNAQGRPYEQYF.

The J gene is TRBJ1-1, the V gene TRBV19, with D possibly TRBD1 on 5 matching bases. Germline V gene lookup returns CDR1 LNHDA and CDR2 SQIVND (reference sequence). With 5 bases removed from V and 1 base from J, the gap between germline ends came to 8 bases. This CDR3 comprises 13 residues. The CDR3: CASSPQGNTEAFF. As DNA, the CDR3 is TGTGCCAGTAGTCCTCAGGGGAACACTGAAGCTTTCTTT.

CDR3 DNA sequence: TGTGCCAGCAGTTTAGGGACAGGGGCCAGATCACCCCTCCACTTT. It is translated as CASSLGTGARSPLHF. The chain has TRBV27 and TRBJ1-6; 10 bases agree with TRBD1. The germline V gene has CDR1 MNHEY and CDR2 SMNVEV (reference sequence). This CDR3 contains 15 residues. The V segment lost 2 bases and the J segment 10 bases; nucleotides outside the gene matches: 5.

The gene calls are TRBV7-3 and TRBJ2-1; no clear D gene. Germline assignment: CDR1 SGHTA and CDR2 FQGTGA. This CDR3 has 14 amino acids. Trimming shortened V by 1 base and J by 9 bases, and 13 bases separated the two germline ends. The DNA of the CDR3 is TGTGCCAGCAGCTTAATCACCTCCGGCGGTGAGCAGTTCTTC. Its protein product is CASSLITSGGEQFF.

The rearrangement links TRBV13 to TRBJ1-2, with D possibly being TRBD1 (6 bases). V lost 5 bases and J 7 bases, leaving 26 bases between the germline ends. CDR3 size: 17 residues. Germline V gene sequence: CDR1 PRHDT, CDR2 FYEKMQ (reference sequence). CDR3 residues: CASSSVGRGGLDGGYTF. CDR3 nucleotides: TGTGCCAGCAGCAGTGTTGGACGAGGGGGTCTCGATGGTGGCTACACCTTC.

J is TRBJ2-5 and V is TRBV30; TRBD2 matches 7 bases. The CDR3 loop spans 16 amino acids. Germline trimming cut 6 bases from V and 5 bases from J; bases unmatched to any gene: 18. In germline, CDR1 is GTSNPN, CDR2 SVGIG (reference sequence). The CDR3, as DNA: TGTGCCTGTACGGCGGGGGTAACTTATTTTCTGGAGACCCAGTACTTC. Its protein is CACTAGVTYFLETQYF.

Regarding this clone: The identical CDR3 is also encoded by other nucleotide sequences in the sample. The chain recombines TRBV27 with TRBJ2-1; 7 bases line up with TRBD2. The CDR3 runs 16 residues. The trim removed 3 bases at V and 4 bases at J, leaving 9 bases unmatched. Germline V gives CDR1 MNHEY, CDR2 SMNVEV (reference sequence). CDR3 bases: TGTGCCAGCAGTTTTTCAGGCGGGGGAGAGTACAATGAGCAGTTCTTC. Translating it yields CASSFSGGGEYNEQFF.

The rearrangement joins TRBV28 to TRBJ1-5; D is uncertain. Trimming left V 8 bases short and J 0 bases short, with 14 bases between. This CDR3 is 15 amino acids long. Germline CDR1 reads MDHEN; CDR2 reads SYDVKM. CDR3 sequence (DNA): TGTGCCAGCGGGGAGGGTGGAAATAGCAATCAGCCCCAGCATTTT. As protein: CASGEGGNSNQPQHF.

This sequence joins TRBV4-3 and TRBJ1-1; tentatively, D is TRBD1 (5 bases). V was pared by 0 bases and J by 1 base, with 12 bases between. CDR1 and CDR2 (germline): LGHNA, YSLEER. The CDR3 loop spans 16 amino acids. The CDR3 DNA sequence: TGCGCCAGCAGCCAAGATCGGCGGGGCCAGAACACTGAAGCTTTCTTT. It specifies CASSQDRRGQNTEAFF.

This clone was detected once. The chain uses TRBV5-1 and TRBJ1-1; D not certain. The germline V gene has CDR1 SGHRS and CDR2 YFSETQ. This CDR3 has 14 residues. Trimming took off 2 bases at V and 11 bases at J, with 19 bases between the two ends. The CDR3 here is CASSLTDLGRRAFF. CDR3 nucleotides: TGCGCCAGCAGCTTAACGGACTTAGGACGGAGGGCTTTCTTT.